What follows are 18 T cell receptor beta chains derived from one specimen sequenced in a study of shared clonotypes between healthy human individuals. The method was immunoSEQ multiplex PCR; TCRdb's version includes in-frame clones alone and lacks a portion of them. The repertoire consists of around 180,000 clones, with 85% to 95% occurring once and the leading ten covering around 0.067%. Input material: naive CD4+ T cells sorted from blood. As for subset: CD45RA+ positively selected. All receptors derive from a woman between 25 and 40 years old in good health.

This rearrangement joins TRBV2 to TRBJ1-2; D ambiguous. CDR1 and CDR2 from the germline V gene are SNHLY and FYNNEI. CDR3 length equals 14 residues. V was cut by 7 bases and J by 4 bases, with 16 bases left in between. In DNA, the CDR3 is TGTGCCAGCATTCCGGACGAGGCCGTCTATGGCTACACCTTC. Protein sequence: CASIPDEAVYGYTF.

The chain uses TRBV30 and TRBJ1-2; D is uncertain. This CDR3 is 13 amino acids long. V shed 4 bases and J shed 8 bases, with 17 bases lying between them. The germline CDR1 and CDR2 sequences are GTSNPN and SVGIG (reference sequence). The CDR3 nucleotides read TGTGCCTGGACCCTATCCTGGGTCATCGGCTACACCTTC. Translating it yields CAWTLSWVIGYTF.

This chain connects TRBV19 to TRBJ2-1; D remains ambiguous. Trimming took off 7 bases at V and 0 bases at J, with 13 bases between the two ends. The length of the CDR3 is 15 residues. Looked up from germline, CDR1 is LNHDA and CDR2 is SQIVND (reference sequence). The CDR3 loop reads CASTASMGSYNEQFF. The CDR3 nucleotides read TGTGCCAGTACGGCGAGTATGGGCTCCTACAATGAGCAGTTCTTC.

This chain uses TRBV10-3 with TRBJ2-7; 9 nucleotides agree with TRBD1. CDR1 and CDR2 (germline): ENHRY, SYGVKD. This CDR3 is 16 amino acids long. V trimming: 0 bases; J trimming: 5 bases; junction bases outside the gene matches: 8. The CDR3 here is CAISESTGTGIHEQYF. In nucleotides, the CDR3 is TGTGCCATCAGTGAGTCGACAGGGACAGGGATTCACGAGCAGTACTTC.

The chain links TRBV7-9 to TRBJ2-1; D is uncertain. The germline V gene has CDR1 SEHNR and CDR2 FQNEAQ (reference sequence). The CDR3 contains 13 residues. Trimming removed 3 bases from V and 5 bases from J, with 8 bases in between. Here the CDR3 reads CASSLLGNNEQFF. The CDR3 DNA reads TGTGCCAGCAGCTTGCTGGGAAACAATGAGCAGTTCTTC.

The V gene is TRBV28, the J gene TRBJ2-5; 13 bases are a match to TRBD2. The V gene end was trimmed by 6 bases and the J gene end by 5 bases; junction bases not matched to a gene: 0. Germline values: CDR1 MDHEN, CDR2 SYDVKM. This CDR3 region has 13 residues. CDR3 sequence reads: CASRLAGGETQYF. Written as DNA, the CDR3 is TGTGCCAGCAGACTAGCGGGAGGGGAGACCCAGTACTTC. The full variable domain, with the rest looked up from reference TRBV28 and TRBJ2-5, is DVKVTQSSRYLVKRTGEKVFLECVQDMDHENMFWYRQDPGLGLRLIYFSYDVKMKEKGDIPEGYSVSREKKERFSLILESASTNQTSMYLCASRLAGGETQYFGPGTRLLVL.

This clone was seen just once. The chain joins TRBV5-4 to TRBJ2-5; TRBD2 matches 7 bases. The CDR3 is made up of 16 amino acids. Germline V CDR1 and CDR2: SGHNT, YYREEE (reference sequence). J gave up 2 bases and V 4 bases, and 11 bases lay outside the gene matches. CDR3: CASSVSAGTKQETQYF. The DNA of the CDR3 is TGTGCCAGCAGCGTCTCAGCCGGGACTAAGCAAGAGACCCAGTACTTC.

CDR3 protein: CATPRRGDTGELFF. The CDR3 nucleotides read TGTGCCACCCCTCGCAGGGGCGACACCGGGGAGCTGTTTTTT. This chain uses TRBV2 with TRBJ2-2; perhaps TRBD1 as D (6 bases). The CDR3 is 14 residues long. The germline V and J ends were trimmed by 10 bases and 3 bases, with 15 bases remaining between them. The germline V gene encodes CDR1 SNHLY and CDR2 FYNNEI.

The chain employs TRBV27 and TRBJ2-7; a possible D gene is TRBD2 (6 bases). The CDR3 extends over 13 amino acids. The V end was cut by 10 bases, the J end by 4 bases, with 17 bases between. CDR1 is MNHEY and CDR2 is SMNVEV in the germline V gene (reference sequence). CDR3 protein: CATGSGKSYEQYF. CDR3 bases: TGTGCCACCGGTAGCGGTAAGTCTTACGAGCAGTACTTC.

This chain links TRBV4-1 with TRBJ2-7; 7 bases map to TRBD1. This CDR3 is 16 amino acids long. The germline gives CDR1 MGHRA, CDR2 YSYEKL. V trimming: 4 bases; J trimming: 1 base; junction bases outside the gene matches: 10. As DNA, the CDR3 is TGCGCCAGCAGCCGTTTTCAGGGGGTTCTTTCCTACGAGCAGTACTTC. Translation gives CASSRFQGVLSYEQYF.

The V gene is TRBV5-1, the J gene TRBJ2-7, with 9 bases aligning to TRBD1. The CDR3 consists of 14 residues. Trimming at V came to 4 bases and at J to 2 bases, leaving 4 bases not matched to a gene. Germline assignment: CDR1 SGHRS and CDR2 YFSETQ. For the CDR3, the DNA is TGCGCCAGCAGCCCGACAGGGGGGACCTACGAGCAGTACTTC. It codes for CASSPTGGTYEQYF.

The chain recombines TRBV30 with TRBJ2-2, with 9 bases fitting TRBD2. The CDR3 is made up of 12 amino acids. Germline CDR1 reads GTSNPN; CDR2 reads SVGIG (reference sequence). For the CDR3, the DNA is TGTGCTGGGGGGACTAGCTCCGGGGAGCTGTTTTTT. This gives the protein CAGGTSSGELFF.

V usage is TRBV11-2 and J usage is TRBJ2-5, with TRBD2 matching 13 bases. The DNA end is a closer match to TRBJ2-7, so the J assignment may be wrong. CDR3 length: 15 amino acids. Germline V gives CDR1 SGHAT, CDR2 FQNNGV. The CDR3 spells CASSSRTSGSHEQYF. CDR3 DNA: TGTGCCAGCAGCTCTAGGACTAGCGGGAGCCACGAGCAGTACTTC.

The chain carries TRBV18 and TRBJ2-1, with D possibly TRBD2 on 6 matching bases. CDR1 is KGHSH, CDR2 LQKENI, per germline. This CDR3 comprises 15 residues. Deletions cut 6 bases from V and 0 bases from J, with 12 bases between. The CDR3 region is CASSPSEDSYNEQFF. In DNA form, the CDR3 reads TGTGCCAGCTCTCCTAGCGAGGACTCCTACAATGAGCAGTTCTTC.

V and J are TRBV6-1 and TRBJ2-7; D is perhaps TRBD2 (5 bases). V shed 3 bases and J shed 4 bases, with 10 bases lying between them. CDR3 size: 13 residues. Germline V gene sequence: CDR1 MNHNS, CDR2 SASEGT. CDR3 residues: CASSDGPGYEQYF. As DNA, the CDR3 is TGTGCCAGCAGTGACGGTCCGGGATACGAGCAGTACTTC.

This clone was detected a few times. The chain uses TRBV6-5 and TRBJ1-1; 10 nucleotides line up with TRBD1. V shed 5 bases, J shed 6 bases, and the junction held 9 bases outside the gene matches. Germline CDR1 is MNHEY and CDR2 is SVGAGI. This CDR3 spans 15 amino acids. CDR3 nucleotide sequence: TGTGCCAGCAGTCCACGGACAGGGGGGTCTGCTGAAGCTTTCTTT. Amino acids: CASSPRTGGSAEAFF.

In this sample, this clone turned up once. The chain joins TRBV29-1 to TRBJ2-4; D is unresolved. Germline CDR1 and CDR2: SQVTM and ANQGSEA. Trimming took 3 bases from V and 0 from J, leaving 15 bases between them. The CDR3 length is 16 residues. CDR3 DNA sequence: TGCAGCGTTGATCTCCTTGAGGTAGGAGCCAAAAACATTCAGTACTTC. This codes for CSVDLLEVGAKNIQYF. Filled out from reference TRBV29-1 and TRBJ2-4, the complete variable domain reads SAVISQKPSRDICQRGTSLTIQCQVDSQVTMMFWYRQQPGQSLTLIATANQGSEATYESGFVIDKFPISRPNLTFSTLTVSNMSPEDSSIYLCSVDLLEVGAKNIQYFGAGTRLSVL.

V usage is TRBV5-1 and J usage is TRBJ2-5; D remains unclear. The last part of the DNA fits TRBJ2-7 better; the J call may be wrong. CDR1 is SGHRS, CDR2 YFSETQ, per germline. This CDR3 is 12 amino acids long. CDR3 DNA: TGCGCCAGCAGCTTGTCAGCATCCGAGCAGTACTTC. Its translation is CASSLSASEQYF.